This entry describes one T cell receptor beta chain. The antigen it binds to is not known. Nothing much larger sits one base from this clone, and base qualities are not available. The CDR3 regions of human TCRbeta chains were analyzed by immunosequencing. On the study's bioinformatics: TCRs in the repertoires were matched against a reference library of SARS-CoV-2-specific TCRs that had been generated with the MIRA antigen-specificity platform. Breadth was defined as the fraction of unique TCRs that were SARS-CoV-2-associated, and depth was defined as the fraction of total T cells that were SARS-CoV-2-associated. Using the MIRA data, every spike-specific TCR was mapped to the spike region that the TCR reacted to and assigned to either a CD4 or a CD8 class. Log10-transformed breadth and depth values were compared by one-way ANOVA with Sidak's multiple comparisons tests. The table was pulled from immuneACCESS by TCRdb, which kept in-frame rearrangements only. Such tables lose some clones; where checked, under half of the loss comes from unresolved V genes, and the rest has no known cause. That table supplies the V and J calls and clone size; D and trimming were determined from the DNA. Here the sample has about 90,000 clones; about 90% occur a single time. Around 5.2% of the sample belongs to the ten largest clones.

The entry originates in a study of T cell responses to AZD1222 COVID-19 vaccine listed by TCRdb under 2021. Some background on the complete study: A total of about 230 trial participants underwent TCR sequencing, of whom about 210 received two doses of AZD1222 and about 25 received two doses of the MenACWY control vaccine. Trial participants were enrolled by age into subgroups of 18-55, 56-69 and 70-plus years, and about 150, 27 and 61 TCR-sequenced participants, respectively, were included in these subgroups. Study-wide findings and limitations: The 56-69-year group was small, and its depth increase did not reach significance, likely because of low power. A significant rise in spike-specific TCR breadth and depth was observed after two AZD1222 doses relative to day 0 and relative to MenACWY recipients. The vaccine-associated CD4 TCRs covered the entire spike protein, and the dominant responses fell in regions 160-218 and 743-854. Epitopes outside the regions mutated in the B.1.351 and B.1.1.7 variants were reportedly recognized by nearly half of the unique spike-specific TCRs. Because no samples from the day 14 peak response were available, repertoires could be characterized only after the peak T cell response. Conclusions about previously exposed vaccinees are limited because only five to seven AZD1222 recipients were SARS-CoV-2 seropositive at baseline. Participants were mostly white British and included more females than males, and it was suggested by the authors that clonal diversity may have been underestimated.

The meaning of the sample's time point label: baseline before first vaccination. What this sample's treatment or condition label stands for: meningococcal conjugate vaccine given as trial control. The vaccinee samples were drawn from two UK trials, COV001 and COV002, one of which was a single-blind randomized controlled phase 2/3 trial testing AZD1222 (ChAdOx1 nCoV-19) in healthy adults. For TCRbeta chain sequencing, PBMC samples were collected from trial participants at day 0 and at day 28 after the second dose. Via the germline V gene, CDR1 is MNHEY and CDR2 SVGAGI. There are 15 amino acids in the CDR3, from cysteine to phenylalanine inclusive. Here the CDR3 DNA is all that survives: 45 bases in frame from base 1. Trimming at the junction amounts to 5 bases on V and 5 bases on J, and the germline ends lie 18 bases apart.

This chain joins TRBV6-5 to TRBJ1-1, and the D gene may be TRBD1, 5 bases matching. Here the sequenced sample was peripheral blood, taken on day 0 of MenACWY control vaccination. The receptor was derived from an adult in good health. The nucleotides are TGTGCCAGCAGTCCAGCCTATGGGGGGGAGACTGAAGCTTTCTTT. It is translated as CASSPAYGGETEAFF.